The clone carrying this T cell receptor (beta chain) was recorded only once. The antigen is unknown. Here immunoSEQ multiplex PCR was the method, and the copy in TCRdb shows in-frame clones only, minus some. The table has roughly 2.5 million clones, approximately 90% seen once. CDR1 MNHNY and CDR2 SVGAGI come from the germline V gene (reference sequence). V was cut by 5 bases and J by 2 bases, with 4 bases left in between. The CDR3 loop spans 11 amino acids. This record comes from a study of shared clonotypes between healthy human individuals. Study results and limitations: Richness estimates generally favored naive over memory subsets. Expectations were that clonotype sharing among donors would be affected by sequencing depth.

The sequencing sample was made of naive CD4+ T cells sorted from blood. Subset reported: CD45RA+ positively selected. J is TRBJ2-7 and V is TRBV6-6; D gene ambiguous. The TCR comes from a man between 18 and 35 years old in good health. The CDR3 here is CASSAAYEQYF. CDR3 nucleotides: TGTGCCAGCAGTGCTGCCTACGAGCAGTACTTC.